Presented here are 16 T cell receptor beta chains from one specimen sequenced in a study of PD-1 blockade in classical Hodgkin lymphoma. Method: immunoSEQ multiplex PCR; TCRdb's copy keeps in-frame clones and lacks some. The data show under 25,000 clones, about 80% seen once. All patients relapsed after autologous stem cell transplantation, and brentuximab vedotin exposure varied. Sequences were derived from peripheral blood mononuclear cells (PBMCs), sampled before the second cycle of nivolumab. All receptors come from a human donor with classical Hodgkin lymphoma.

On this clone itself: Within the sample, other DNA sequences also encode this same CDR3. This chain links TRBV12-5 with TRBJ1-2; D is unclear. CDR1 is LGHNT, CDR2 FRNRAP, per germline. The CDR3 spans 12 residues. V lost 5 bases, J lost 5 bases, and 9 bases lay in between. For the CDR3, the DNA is TGTGCTAGTGGTCTGGACGGGTATGGCTACACCTTC. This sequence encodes CASGLDGYGYTF.

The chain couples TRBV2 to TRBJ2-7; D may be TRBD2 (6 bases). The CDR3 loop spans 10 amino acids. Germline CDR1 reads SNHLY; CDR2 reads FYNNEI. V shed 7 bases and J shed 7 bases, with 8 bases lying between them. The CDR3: CASTGREQYF. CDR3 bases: TGTGCCAGCACCGGGAGAGAGCAGTACTTC.

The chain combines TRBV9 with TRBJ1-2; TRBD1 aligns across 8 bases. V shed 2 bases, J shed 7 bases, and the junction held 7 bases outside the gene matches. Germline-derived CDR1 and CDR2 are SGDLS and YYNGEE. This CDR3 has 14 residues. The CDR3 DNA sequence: TGTGCCAGCAGCGTGACAGGGGATGATGTTGGCTACACCTTC. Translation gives CASSVTGDDVGYTF.

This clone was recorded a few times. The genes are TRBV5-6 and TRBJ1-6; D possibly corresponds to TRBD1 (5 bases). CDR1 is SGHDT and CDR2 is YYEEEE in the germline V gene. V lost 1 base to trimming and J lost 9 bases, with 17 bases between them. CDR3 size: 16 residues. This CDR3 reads CASSLRAPDTGSPLHF. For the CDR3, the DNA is TGTGCCAGCAGCTTGAGAGCCCCGGACACAGGTTCACCCCTCCACTTT.

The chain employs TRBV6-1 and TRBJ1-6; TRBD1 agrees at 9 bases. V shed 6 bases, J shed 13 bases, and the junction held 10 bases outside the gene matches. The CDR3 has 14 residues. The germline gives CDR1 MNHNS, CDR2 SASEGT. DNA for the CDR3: TGTGCCAGCAGGGACCGGGACAGGGCCTCCCCCCTCCACTTT. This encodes CASRDRDRASPLHF.

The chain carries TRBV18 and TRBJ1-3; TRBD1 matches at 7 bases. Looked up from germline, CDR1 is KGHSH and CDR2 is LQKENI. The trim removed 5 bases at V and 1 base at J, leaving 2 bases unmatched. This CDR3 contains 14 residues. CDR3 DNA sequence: TGTGCCAGCTCAACAGGGGTGTCTGGAAACACCATATATTTT. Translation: CASSTGVSGNTIYF.

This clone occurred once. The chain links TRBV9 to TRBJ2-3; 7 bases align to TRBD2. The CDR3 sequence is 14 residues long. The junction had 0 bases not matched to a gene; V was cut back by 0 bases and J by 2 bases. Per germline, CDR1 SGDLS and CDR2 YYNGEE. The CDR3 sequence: CASSVGDYTDTQYF. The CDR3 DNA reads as TGTGCCAGCAGCGTAGGGGACTACACAGATACGCAGTATTTT.

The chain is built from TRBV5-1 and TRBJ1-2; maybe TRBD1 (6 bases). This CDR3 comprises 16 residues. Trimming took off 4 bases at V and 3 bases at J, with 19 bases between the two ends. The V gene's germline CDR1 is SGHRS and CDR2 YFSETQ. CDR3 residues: CASSLPSTGFDYGYTF. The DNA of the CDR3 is TGCGCCAGCAGCCTCCCCTCTACAGGGTTCGACTATGGCTACACCTTC.

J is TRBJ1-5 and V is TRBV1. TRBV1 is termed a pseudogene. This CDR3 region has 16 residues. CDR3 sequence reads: CTSSQDGQGGGQPQHF. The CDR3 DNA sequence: TGCACCAGCAGCCAAGATGGGCAGGGTGGGGGGCAGCCCCAGCATTTT.

CDR3 residues: CASSVVYNEQFF. The CDR3 nucleotides read TGTGCCAGCAGTGTAGTCTACAATGAGCAGTTCTTC. The rearrangement joins TRBV2 to TRBJ2-1; D remains ambiguous. V lost 4 bases to trimming and J lost 3 bases, with 4 bases between them. This CDR3 has 12 amino acids. Germline assignment: CDR1 SNHLY and CDR2 FYNNEI.

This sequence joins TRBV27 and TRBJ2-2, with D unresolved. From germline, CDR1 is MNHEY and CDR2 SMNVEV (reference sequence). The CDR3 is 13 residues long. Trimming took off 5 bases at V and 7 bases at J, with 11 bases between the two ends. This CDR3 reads CASSLPPGGELFF. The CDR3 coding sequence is TGTGCCAGCAGTCTACCTCCCGGCGGGGAGCTGTTTTTT.

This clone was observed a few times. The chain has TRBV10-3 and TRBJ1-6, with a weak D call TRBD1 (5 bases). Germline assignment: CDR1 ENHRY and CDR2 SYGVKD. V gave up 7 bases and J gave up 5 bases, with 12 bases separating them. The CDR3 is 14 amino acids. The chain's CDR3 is CAIMQGLDNSPLHF. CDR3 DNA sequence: TGTGCCATCATGCAGGGCTTGGATAATTCACCCCTCCACTTT.

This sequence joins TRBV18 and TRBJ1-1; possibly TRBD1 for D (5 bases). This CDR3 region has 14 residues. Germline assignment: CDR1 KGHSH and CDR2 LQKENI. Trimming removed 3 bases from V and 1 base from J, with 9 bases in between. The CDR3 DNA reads TGTGCCAGCTCACCTTCGGGGCCGAACACTGAAGCTTTCTTT. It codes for CASSPSGPNTEAFF.

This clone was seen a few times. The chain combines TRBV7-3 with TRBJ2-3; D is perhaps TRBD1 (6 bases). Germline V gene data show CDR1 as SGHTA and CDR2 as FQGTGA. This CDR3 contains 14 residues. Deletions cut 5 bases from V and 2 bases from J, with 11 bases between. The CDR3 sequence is CASSPDSTTDTQYF. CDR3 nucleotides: TGTGCCAGCAGCCCGGACAGTACCACAGATACGCAGTATTTT.

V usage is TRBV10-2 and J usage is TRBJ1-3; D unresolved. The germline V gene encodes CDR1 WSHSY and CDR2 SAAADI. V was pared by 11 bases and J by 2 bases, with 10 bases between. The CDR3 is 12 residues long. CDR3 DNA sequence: TGCGCCTCAGGCGTACCTGGAAACACCATATATTTT. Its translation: CASGVPGNTIYF.

The CDR3 coding sequence is TGTGCCAGCAGTGACAGGGCTGGGGCCAACGTCCTGACTTTC. Its translation: CASSDRAGANVLTF. The chain has TRBV6-4 and TRBJ2-6; no reliable D call. The germline V gene encodes CDR1 MRHNA and CDR2 SNTAGT. The CDR3 is 14 residues long. The V and J ends lost 2 bases and 2 bases respectively, with 4 bases between them.